The TCR beta chain described here comes from a study of siplizumab effects on memory and regulatory T cells. Study-wide results and caveats: Memory cells seemed less diverse than naive T cells, which also seemed major contributors to the alloresponse. Siplizumab produced a significant reduction in alloreactive sequences that were traceable to unstimulated CD4+ memory cells. In siplizumab cultures, the suppressive function of proliferating Tregs remained unconfirmed.

Measured with immunoSEQ multiplex PCR; TCRdb has only the in-frame clones, and not every one. Of some 100,000 clones listed, roughly 94% are singletons. As concerns this clone: The target antigen is unknown.

This CDR3 contains 16 residues. V lost 5 bases and J lost 0; bases outside the gene matches: 8. Germline loops: CDR1 SGHRS, CDR2 YFSETQ. Sequences were obtained from Tregs sorted from blood. This chain links TRBV5-1 with TRBJ2-1; TRBD1 matches at 7 bases. The receptor was isolated from a human donor in good health. The CDR3 loop is CASSGPQGDSYNEQFF. CDR3 DNA: TGCGCCAGCAGTGGTCCCCAGGGGGACTCCTACAATGAGCAGTTCTTC.